A selection of T cell receptor beta chains follows, all from one sample in a study of blood T cell repertoires in COVID-19. This table comes from immunoSEQ multiplex PCR, and its TCRdb copy is limited to in-frame clones, with some not included. The sample comprises 150,000 to 200,000 clones, approximately 85% of which are singletons, and around 9.9% rests with the top ten. Material for sequencing was peripheral blood. Receptors originate from a human donor with active or convalescent COVID-19. The donor label of this sample is uncertain. Both conserved end residues are part of each CDR3. D genes are given only for firm matches. Expanded clones get a size class; other rows say once, few or many, or leave the size out.

>TRBV7-2|TRBD2|TRBJ2-2|.
TGTGCCAGCAGCTTCATTAGCGGGGGAAACACCGGGGAGCTGTTTTTT
CASSFISGGNTGELFF
>TRBV24-1|.|TRBJ1-2|.
TGTGCCACCAGTGATCTCGGGACATCTATGGGCTACACCTTC
CATSDLGTSMGYTF
>TRBV12-1|.|TRBJ2-7|.
TGTGCCAGCAGCTTCCGGGCTCCCAGGGCAAGAAGATACGAGCAGTACTTC
CASSFRAPRARRYEQYF
>TRBV27|TRBD2|TRBJ2-1|.
TGTGCCAGCAGTTTAGGGACTAGCGGGAGGACTTTCTCCTACAATGAGCAGTTCTTC
CASSLGTSGRTFSYNEQFF
>TRBV5-1|TRBD2|TRBJ2-5|.
TGCGCCAGCAGGCCCGGACTAGCGGGGGGGGGACCGGTTGGGACCCAGTACTTC
CASRPGLAGGGPVGTQYF
>TRBV4-3|.|TRBJ2-1|.
TGCGCCAGCAGCCGGCAGGGGAATCCCTACAATGAGCAGTTCTTC
CASSRQGNPYNEQFF
>TRBV7-2|TRBD1|TRBJ1-2|.
TGTGCCAGCAGCTTCGGACAGGCTTTCAATGGCTACACCTTC
CASSFGQAFNGYTF
>TRBV9|.|TRBJ1-2|.
TGTGCCAGCAGCGGGAGCGCAGGGCGGGGTAACTATGGCTACACCTTC
CASSGSAGRGNYGYTF
>TRBV27|TRBD1|TRBJ2-7|.
TGTGCCAGGCGAAAGGGACAGAGGACTTCCTACGAGCAGTACTTC
CARRKGQRTSYEQYF
>TRBV28|.|TRBJ1-1|once
TGTGCCAGCAGCCCTTCCCTTTGGGCAGTGGACACTGAAGCTTTCTTT
CASSPSLWAVDTEAFF
>TRBV3-1/TRBV3-2|TRBD1|TRBJ2-7|.
TGTGCCAGCCAACCCAGGACAGGGGGAGAGCAGTACTTC
CASQPRTGGEQYF
>TRBV6-5|TRBD1|TRBJ2-5|once
TGTGCCAGCAGAGATCCAGGGGGACCCCGTGAGACCCAGTACTTC
CASRDPGGPRETQYF
>TRBV3-1/TRBV3-2|.|TRBJ1-5|.
TGTGCCAGCAGCGCATCCGCAGGGGTAATAGGTACTCAGCCCCAGCATTTT
CASSASAGVIGTQPQHF
>TRBV7-9|TRBD1|TRBJ1-6|few
TGTGCCAGCAGCTATACAGGGGAGGCGTCACCCCTCCACTTT
CASSYTGEASPLHF
>TRBV11-2|TRBD1|TRBJ2-7|.
TGTGCCAGCAGCTTAGACATAAACCGGGACAGAGCCTACGAGCAGTACTTC
CASSLDINRDRAYEQYF
>TRBV2|TRBD2|TRBJ2-1|.
TGTGCCAGCAGGCGCGGGGGGAATGAGCAGTTCTTC
CASRRGGNEQFF
>TRBV5-1|TRBD2|TRBJ2-5|.
TGCGCCAGCAGCATCGGACTAGCGGGGGGAAAGACCCAGTACTTC
CASSIGLAGGKTQYF
>TRBV21-1|.|TRBJ2-5|.
TGTGCCAGCCCCCATTCCCTAGCGGCGGGGGAGACCCAGTACTTC
CASPHSLAAGETQYF
>TRBV6-1|.|TRBJ1-2|few
TGTGCCAGCAGTGAACAGACTAGGAGCGGCTACACCTTC
CASSEQTRSGYTF
>TRBV27|TRBD1|TRBJ1-2|.
TGTGCCAGCAGTTTATCCCGGGACAGGGGACGCTATGGCTACACCTTC
CASSLSRDRGRYGYTF
>TRBV27|TRBD1|TRBJ1-1|few
TGTGCCAGCAGGCCCGGACAGGCTTGGAACACTGAAGCTTTCTTT
CASRPGQAWNTEAFF
>TRBV6-1|TRBD1|TRBJ2-5|few
TGTGCCAGCAGTGAAGTGGCAGGGGGCCAAGAGACCCAGTACTTC
CASSEVAGGQETQYF
>TRBV2|TRBD2|TRBJ2-1|few
TGTGCCAGCAGTGAGCTAGCGGGGGACCCCGGGGAGCAGTTCTTC
CASSELAGDPGEQFF
>TRBV7-9|TRBD1|TRBJ2-7|.
TGTGCCAGCAGCTTTACAGGGGCAGGGGAGCAGTACTTC
CASSFTGAGEQYF
>TRBV19|.|TRBJ1-1|.
TGTGCCAGTAGTATCCCCCGCAATACATACACTGAAGCTTTCTTT
CASSIPRNTYTEAFF
>TRBV4-1|.|TRBJ1-1|few
TGCGCCAGCAGCCAAGTGGAAGTAGGGGTGGTCAAAAATGAAGCTTTCTTT
CASSQVEVGVVKNEAFF
>TRBV21-1|.|TRBJ2-3|.
TGTGCCAGCAGCAAGAGTAAGGGACTAGCGGGAGGTACGGATACGCAGTATTTT
CASSKSKGLAGGTDTQYF
>TRBV7-2|.|TRBJ2-7|.
TGTGCCAGCAGCCTAGGGTTGAGGGGGTACGAGCAGTACTTC
CASSLGLRGYEQYF
>TRBV20-1|.|TRBJ2-1|.
TGCAGTGCTAGAGCTTTAGGCAGGGGGTTCTTC
CSARALGRGFF
>TRBV6-4|TRBD2|TRBJ2-3|.
TGTGCCAGCAGTGTCCTAGCGGGCAGCACAGATACGCAGTATTTT
CASSVLAGSTDTQYF
>TRBV7-2|TRBD1|TRBJ2-7|.
TGTGCCAGCAGCTTAGTTTACGCGTGGGACAGTTCCTACGAGCAGTACTTC
CASSLVYAWDSSYEQYF
>TRBV7-9|.|TRBJ2-1|.
TGTGCCAGCAGCCCGGGGACACACAGCTCCTACAATGAGCAGTTCTTC
CASSPGTHSSYNEQFF
>TRBV30|TRBD1|TRBJ1-5|.
TGTGCCTGGCCGCCGCAGACAGGGGGCTTACAGCCCCAGCATTTT
CAWPPQTGGLQPQHF
>TRBV19|TRBD1|TRBJ2-7|once
TGTGCCGGCCCGACAGGGGGAGTGTACGAGCAGTACTTC
CAGPTGGVYEQYF
>TRBV19|.|TRBJ2-7|.
TGTGCCAGTAGTACAGGGCCATTCAGCTACGAGCAGTACTTC
CASSTGPFSYEQYF
>TRBV6-6|.|TRBJ2-4|.
TGTGCCAGCAGTCCCCACCAGAGACAGGTTATAGCCAAAAACATTCAGTACTTC
CASSPHQRQVIAKNIQYF
>TRBV11-2|TRBD2|TRBJ2-1|.
TGTGCCAGCAGCTCCGGTCCCGGGACTAGCGGGAGGGCCGGTGAGCAGTTCTTC
CASSSGPGTSGRAGEQFF
>TRBV28|.|TRBJ1-1|.
TGTGCCAGCGGCCCGGGGGACCGCATGAACACTGAAGCTTTCTTT
CASGPGDRMNTEAFF
>TRBV6-5|.|TRBJ2-7|.
TGTGCCAGCAGTTACGCGCCCCCGGGGGCCTACGAGCAGTACTTC
CASSYAPPGAYEQYF
>TRBV18|.|TRBJ2-1|once
TGTGCCAGCTCACCAAGGGGGGGGCCCAATGAGCAGTTCTTC
CASSPRGGPNEQFF
>TRBV11-1|TRBD1|TRBJ2-3|.
TGTGCCAGCAGCGCCACAGGGGCGTCCACAGATACGCAGTATTTT
CASSATGASTDTQYF
>TRBV11-3|.|TRBJ2-7|.
TGTGCCAGCAGCCCGGACGACAGCAACTACGAGCAGTACTTC
CASSPDDSNYEQYF
>TRBV6-2/TRBV6-3|TRBD1|TRBJ2-7|.
TGTGCCAGCAGTAAGCCTCCCAGGGGGCCCGAGCAGTACTTC
CASSKPPRGPEQYF
>TRBV10-1|TRBD2|TRBJ2-3|once
TGCGCCAGCAGTGAGGAAGCGGGGCAAGATACGCAGTATTTT
CASSEEAGQDTQYF
>TRBV4-2|TRBD1|TRBJ1-2|.
TGTGCCAGCAGCCAAGATAAGAGGACAGGGGGATCCAACTATGGCTACACCTTC
CASSQDKRTGGSNYGYTF
>TRBV14|TRBD2|TRBJ2-5|.
TGTGCCAGCAGCCAAGAGGGACTAAGGGAGACCCAGTACTTC
CASSQEGLRETQYF
>TRBV13|TRBD2|TRBJ2-1|.
TGTGCCAGCAGCTTAAAAGCTAGCGGACCCTACAATGAGCAGTTCTTC
CASSLKASGPYNEQFF
>TRBV28|TRBD1|TRBJ1-2|.
TGTGCCAGCAGTCCGAGGACAGGCGTTTATGGCTACACCTTC
CASSPRTGVYGYTF
>TRBV5-6|TRBD1|TRBJ1-5|.
TGTGCCAGCAGCTTGTCAGGGGGCAGCAATCAGCCCCAGCATTTT
CASSLSGGSNQPQHF
>TRBV4-1|.|TRBJ2-1|.
TGCGCCAGCAGAATACGAGAGAGGTGGGTCTCCTACAATGAGCAGTTCTTC
CASRIRERWVSYNEQFF
>TRBV20-1|.|TRBJ1-2|.
TGCAGTGCTAGAGATAGGGAGCCGCACACCTTC
CSARDREPHTF
>TRBV28|.|TRBJ2-5|.
TGTGCCTCGGGGGTCGGTCAGACCCAGTACTTC
CASGVGQTQYF
>TRBV24-1|.|TRBJ1-2|once
TGTGCCACCAGTGAGGAGTCACGGCATGGCTACACCTTC
CATSEESRHGYTF